This TCR beta chain was profiled in a study of tumor and adjacent non-tumor tissue in lung cancer. Across the whole study: There were 11 to 13 adenocarcinoma, 2 squamous cell carcinoma and 1 small cell lung cancer cases. About 4.17 million productive TCRbeta reads were obtained per sample on average.

Notes on this clonotype: What it binds is unknown. The germline gene is not matched at one end of the junction; a read error may be the cause.

Per germline, CDR1 SQVTM and CDR2 ANQGSEA. The length of the CDR3 is 14 residues. Three rounds of nested PCR, following a modified ARM-PCR protocol, produced the TCRbeta library. TCRdb called the multiplex PCR reads again in MiXCR, with one record for every CDR3 protein. The table lists 85,000 to 130,000 distinct CDR3 sequences, 55% to 65% of them singletons, with roughly a fifth in the top ten. Study results and caveats: Significantly higher TCR diversity was found in tumor than normal lung.

The template was RNA from unsorted bulk tissue. More than 3 cm separated this lung sample from the edge of the tumor. The clonotype comes from a man younger than 40 with non-small cell lung cancer. The chain employs TRBV29-1 and TRBJ2-2; tentative D call: TRBD1 (6 bases). Sequenced: distant non-tumor lung tissue. CDR3 sequence reads: CSVDVRGLTGELFF. Here the CDR3 DNA reads TGCAGCGTTGATGTCAGGGGCCTCACCGGTGAGCTGTTTTTT.